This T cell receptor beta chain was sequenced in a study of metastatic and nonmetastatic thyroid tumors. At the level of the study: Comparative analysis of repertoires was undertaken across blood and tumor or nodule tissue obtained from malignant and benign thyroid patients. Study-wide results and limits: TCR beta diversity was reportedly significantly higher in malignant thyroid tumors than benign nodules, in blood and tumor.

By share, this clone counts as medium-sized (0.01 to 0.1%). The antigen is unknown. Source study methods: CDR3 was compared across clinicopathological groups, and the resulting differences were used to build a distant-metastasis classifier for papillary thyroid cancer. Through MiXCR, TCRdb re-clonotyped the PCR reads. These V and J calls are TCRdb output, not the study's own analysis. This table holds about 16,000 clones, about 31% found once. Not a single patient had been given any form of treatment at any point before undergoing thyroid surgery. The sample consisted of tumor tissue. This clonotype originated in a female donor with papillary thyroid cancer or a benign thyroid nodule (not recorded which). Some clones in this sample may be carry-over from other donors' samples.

The CDR3 DNA reads as TGTGCTAGTGGTCTCGGACGGTCTGGGGCCAACGTCCTGACTTTC. Translating it yields CASGLGRSGANVLTF. This chain links TRBV12-5 with TRBJ2-6; D remains ambiguous. The V gene lost 5 bases and the J gene lost 1 base, with 9 bases spanning the gap. The germline V gene encodes CDR1 LGHNT and CDR2 FRNRAP. This CDR3 contains 15 residues.